Sequencing of this T cell receptor beta chain was carried out in a study of T cell responses to AZD1222 COVID-19 vaccine. Overall study findings and caveats: Repertoires were obtained solely post-peak T cell response.

CDR3 length: 11 amino acids. Trimming shortened V by 6 bases and J by 7 bases, and 9 bases separated the two germline ends. This clone has only one observation. Its antigen is as yet unknown. Sequencing was performed with immunoSEQ multiplex PCR; in TCRdb, only in-frame clones are kept and a portion is missing. The sample includes about 120,000 clones, about nine tenths seen only once; the top ten take less than 6.5%. The rearrangement joins TRBV12-3 or TRBV12-4 to TRBJ1-1, with no clear D. Source: peripheral blood, taken 28 days after the second AZD1222 dose. The TCR originated in an adult who received the AZD1222 COVID-19 vaccine. The CDR3 reads CASRGYDEAFF. CDR3 DNA: TGTGCCAGCAGGGGTTACGATGAAGCTTTCTTT.